The 16 T cell receptor beta chains below were found in one sample sequenced in a study of T-cell memory formation after mild COVID-19. Using its own MiXCR run on the 5' RACE reads, TCRdb lists one record per CDR3 protein. The sample consists of a few hundred thousand distinct CDR3 sequences, around 27% of them appearing once. The sequenced sample consisted of PBMCs or a T cell subset sorted from them (not recorded which). All receptors come from an adult woman who had mild COVID-19 (a few samples of this study predate the infection). Cell type and time point are not known.

This clonotype was seen only a few times. J is TRBJ2-3 and V is TRBV7-3, with 8 bases fitting TRBD2. The CDR3 runs 15 residues. Germline CDR1 and CDR2: SGHTA and FQGTGA. V lost 4 bases to trimming and J lost 5 bases; unmatched junction nucleotides: 8. The CDR3 is CASSSIGGAVDTQYF. CDR3 nucleotides: TGTGCCAGCAGCTCAATCGGGGGGGCAGTAGATACGCAGTATTTT.

V is TRBV12-3 or TRBV12-4 and J is TRBJ2-5; 8 bases agree with TRBD1. After removal of 7 bases from V and 7 bases from J, the junction contained 14 bases not matched to a gene. The CDR3 covers 15 residues. The CDR3 region has the DNA TGTGCCAGCACCCCTCTCGGACAGGGCATTGGGACCCAGTACTTC. This sequence encodes CASTPLGQGIGTQYF.

This clonotype has a count of ten or more. V gene TRBV9 combines with J gene TRBJ2-2; the D call may be TRBD1 or TRBD2 (5 bases each). Germline V CDR1 and CDR2: SGDLS, YYNGEE. This CDR3 is 17 amino acids long. V lost 4 bases, J lost 5 bases, and 21 bases lay in between. DNA of the CDR3: TGTGCCAGCAGCCTCTTACCCGGGACGGCCGGAACCGGGGAGCTGTTTTTT. This encodes CASSLLPGTAGTGELFF.

The table lists this clonotype with a few counts. V is TRBV12-3 or TRBV12-4 and J is TRBJ2-7; D remains unclear. The CDR3 is 12 residues long. Trimming took 3 bases from V and 2 from J, leaving 5 bases between them. The CDR3 DNA reads as TGTGCCAGCAGTTTTAGCCCCTACGAGCAGTACTTC. Translated: CASSFSPYEQYF.

This clonotype has more than one count but fewer than ten. The genes are TRBV29-1 and TRBJ2-1; D possibly corresponds to TRBD1 (5 bases). Trimming took 7 bases from V and 9 from J, leaving 22 bases between them. Germline CDR1 SQVTM, CDR2 ANQGSEA. The CDR3 has 14 amino acids. CDR3 residues: CSDAGLPLNGEQFF. The CDR3 region has the DNA TGCAGCGACGCAGGGTTACCCCTCAATGGTGAGCAGTTCTTC.

The genes are TRBV7-2 and TRBJ1-5; 7 bases match TRBD1. Germline-derived CDR1 and CDR2 are SGHTA and FQGNSA. The CDR3 consists of 15 residues. Trimming took 3 bases from V and 4 from J; bases not matched to a gene: 6. CDR3 nucleotides: TGTGCCAGCAGCTTCCGACAGGGAGGGAATCAGCCCCAGCATTTT. Translating gives CASSFRQGGNQPQHF.

V is TRBV7-6 and J is TRBJ1-4; no definite D call. Trimming shortened V by 4 bases and J by 13 bases, and 16 bases separated the two germline ends. Germline CDR1 is SGHVS and CDR2 is FNYEAQ. CDR3 length: 13 amino acids. CDR3 sequence reads: CASSSGLEGGLFF. The DNA for the CDR3 is TGTGCCAGCAGCTCCGGATTGGAGGGTGGACTGTTTTTT.

This rearrangement joins TRBV20-1 to TRBJ2-3; D is perhaps TRBD2 (6 bases). V lost 3 bases and J 2 bases, leaving 15 bases between the germline ends. The CDR3 length is 15 residues. From germline, CDR1 is DFQATT and CDR2 SNEGSKA (reference sequence). The CDR3 loop reads CSARRAEGNTDTQYF. CDR3 DNA: TGCAGTGCTAGGCGTGCGGAGGGGAACACAGATACGCAGTATTTT.

V gene TRBV24-1 combines with J gene TRBJ2-1; D is uncertain. Per the germline V gene, CDR1 is KGHDR and CDR2 is SFDVKD. V was clipped by 4 bases and J by 3 bases, with 9 bases between them. This CDR3 comprises 14 residues. CDR3 residues: CATSEHANYNEQFF. The CDR3 bases are TGTGCCACCAGTGAACATGCCAACTACAATGAGCAGTTCTTC.

The chain is built from TRBV24-1 and TRBJ2-1; D is unresolved. V was trimmed by 4 bases and J by 7 bases, leaving 16 bases between them. Germline V gives CDR1 KGHDR, CDR2 SFDVKD. The CDR3 sequence is 15 residues long. The CDR3 nucleotides read TGTGCCACCAGTGACCTCACTTTAGAGTCAAATGAGCAGTTCTTC. It translates to CATSDLTLESNEQFF.

This clonotype was seen a handful of times. The chain joins TRBV10-3 to TRBJ2-3; D gene unclear. CDR1 is ENHRY, CDR2 SYGVKD, per germline. CDR3 length: 14 amino acids. V lost 4 bases to trimming and J lost 1 base, with 9 bases between them. The CDR3 coding sequence is TGTGCCATCAGTGGGCTGCCGGGCACAGATACGCAGTATTTT. Encoded protein: CAISGLPGTDTQYF.

Many counts were recorded for this clonotype. This chain uses TRBV6-4 with TRBJ2-7; TRBD1 or TRBD2 may be the D gene (5 bases each). V dropped 6 bases and J dropped 3 bases, with 30 bases sitting between them. Germline assignment: CDR1 MRHNA and CDR2 SNTAGT. The CDR3 contains 19 residues. CDR3 in amino acids: CASRVDKLAPGPDGYEQYF. As DNA, the CDR3 is TGTGCCAGCAGAGTTGATAAACTTGCCCCGGGGCCTGACGGCTACGAGCAGTACTTC.

The chain couples TRBV30 to TRBJ2-4; 7 bases match TRBD1. Germline values: CDR1 GTSNPN, CDR2 SVGIG (reference sequence). V was pared by 1 base and J by 5 bases, with 5 bases of the junction left unmatched. The CDR3 length is 14 residues. Here the CDR3 reads CAWSAGQQENIQYF. The CDR3 bases are TGTGCCTGGAGTGCGGGACAGCAGGAAAACATTCAGTACTTC.

This clonotype was counted between two and nine times. J is TRBJ2-7 and V is TRBV18, with D maybe TRBD2 (6 bases). Per the germline V gene, CDR1 is KGHSH and CDR2 is LQKENI. The CDR3 runs to 16 residues. Trimming took 3 bases from V and 6 from J, leaving 21 bases between them. In DNA, the CDR3 is TGTGCCAGCTCACCCCCCGGCGGGGAGGTACCCGTCGAGCAGTACTTC. Its protein is CASSPPGGEVPVEQYF. The full variable domain, its missing parts supplied by reference TRBV18 and TRBJ2-7, is NAGVMQNPRHLVRRRGQEARLRCSPMKGHSHVYWYRQLPEEGLKFMVYLQKENIIDESGMPKERFSAEFPKEGPSILRIQQVVRGDSAAYFCASSPPGGEVPVEQYFGPGTRLTVT.

The CDR3 DNA follows: TGTGCCATCAGCCGAACCGGGACTAGCGCGTACACAGATACGCAGTATTTT. Translation gives CAISRTGTSAYTDTQYF. This chain joins TRBV10-3 and TRBJ2-3; 10 positions match TRBD2. The CDR3 runs 17 residues. Germline lookup yields CDR1 ENHRY and CDR2 SYGVKD. Unmatched junction bases numbered 11, after V lost 6 bases and J lost 2 bases.

The rearrangement uses TRBV5-1 and TRBJ2-2; tentatively, D is TRBD1 (6 bases). From germline, CDR1 is SGHRS and CDR2 YFSETQ. This CDR3 is built from 16 residues. Trimming took 0 bases from V and 3 from J, leaving 12 bases between them. CDR3 loop: CASSLDRDTYTGELFF. The CDR3 nucleotides are TGCGCCAGCAGCTTGGATCGGGACACCTACACCGGGGAGCTGTTTTTT.